One sample yielded the 11 T cell receptor beta chains listed below, sequenced in a study of CD8+CD57+ T cells in acquired aplastic anemia. Genomic DNA served as template for TCR beta VDJ and CDR3 profiling. TCRdb passed the reads through MiXCR, listing each CDR3 protein once. This table holds about 420,000 distinct CDR3 sequences, approximately 70% found once. The sequencing sample was made of sorted CD4+, CD8+, or CD8+CD57+ T cells (not recorded which) from PBMCs. All receptors come from a human donor in good health, serving as a control.

The chain employs TRBV20-1 and TRBJ2-5; a weak D match, TRBD1 (5 bases). CDR1 and CDR2 from the germline V gene are DFQATT and SNEGSKA (reference sequence). The CDR3 is 13 residues long. CDR3: CSGTDGQQAAQYF. The CDR3 coding sequence is TGCAGCGGAACCGACGGGCAACAGGCGGCCCAGTACTTC.

This clonotype has a count of ten or more. The V gene is TRBV12-3 or TRBV12-4, the J gene TRBJ2-7; no definite D call. The CDR3 length is 14 residues. Trimming removed 2 bases at V and 7 bases at J, with 15 bases between. CDR3 sequence: CASSLFGLLGEQYF. CDR3 in DNA: TGTGCCAGCAGTTTATTCGGCCTGTTAGGGGAGCAGTACTTC.

This chain uses TRBV19 with TRBJ1-1; D uncertain. With 6 bases removed from V and 1 base from J, the gap between germline ends came to 12 bases. CDR1 and CDR2 (germline): LNHDA, SQIVND (reference sequence). This CDR3 is built from 14 residues. CDR3 protein: CASRLVDWNTEAFF. The CDR3 DNA reads TGTGCCAGTAGACTCGTGGACTGGAACACTGAAGCTTTCTTT.

Points on this clonotype: At one end, the junction sequence differs from germline, possibly due to a read error. This chain joins TRBV29-1 and TRBJ1-2; possible D gene TRBD1, 6 bases. This CDR3 contains 12 residues. CDR1 is SQVTM and CDR2 is ANQGSEA in the germline V gene. CDR3 nucleotide sequence: TGCAGCGTGGACAGAAGAAACTATGGCGACACTTTC. This codes for CSVDRRNYGDTF.

The chain links TRBV20-1 to TRBJ2-5; 8 bases line up with TRBD2. Losses at the gene ends were 6 bases for V and 5 bases for J; bases not matched to a gene: 11. CDR3 size: 14 residues. CDR1 and CDR2 (germline): DFQATT, SNEGSKA (reference sequence). CDR3 in amino acids: CSASSPRGGETQYF. The CDR3 DNA follows: TGCAGTGCCAGCAGCCCCCGGGGGGGCGAGACCCAGTACTTC.

This clonotype was seen many times. This chain connects TRBV30 to TRBJ1-1, with 7 bases matching TRBD1. V lost 4 bases, J lost 0 bases, and 5 bases stayed unmatched. There are 14 residues in the CDR3. Germline V gene data show CDR1 as GTSNPN and CDR2 as SVGIG (reference sequence). The CDR3 is CAWKRGPLNTEAFF. CDR3 coding DNA: TGTGCCTGGAAGAGGGGGCCCTTGAACACTGAAGCTTTCTTT.

Concerning this clonotype itself: The final CDR3 position lacks the conserved phenylalanine or tryptophan, pointing to a likely read error. The DNA is omitted, as the CDR3 cannot be located on it reliably, and the CDR3 follows TCRdb's listing. The V gene is TRBV2, the J gene TRBJ1-6. The CDR3 numbers 15 amino acids, ends counted. The germline V gene has CDR1 SNHLY and CDR2 FYNNEI. This chain's CDR3 is CASSPHLTYGYTLDS.

The rearrangement uses TRBV5-1 and TRBJ1-2, with D tentatively TRBD1 (5 bases). V lost 4 bases to trimming and J lost 10 bases, with 17 bases between them. The CDR3 is 13 amino acids. The V gene's germline CDR1 is SGHRS and CDR2 YFSETQ. For the CDR3, the DNA is TGCGCCAGCAGCGTAGGAGGGGCCTCTGACTACACCTTC. Its protein is CASSVGGASDYTF.

This clonotype was seen at least ten times. This sequence joins TRBV7-2 and TRBJ2-7, with TRBD2 matching 8 bases. Germline V lookup: CDR1 SGHTA, CDR2 FQGNSA. With 4 bases clipped from V and 2 bases from J, the junction kept 13 bases outside the gene matches. The CDR3 runs to 17 residues. The CDR3 DNA is TGTGCCAGCAGCTCGGGGGGGTGGTGGGACAAAACCTACGAGCAGTACTTC. Translating gives CASSSGGWWDKTYEQYF.

In DNA form, the CDR3 reads TGTGCCAGCAGCTTGGGGCTGCTCCTGTTCTATGGCTACACCTTC. This encodes CASSLGLLLFYGYTF. This sequence joins TRBV5-6 and TRBJ1-2; no clear D. Germline CDR1 is SGHDT and CDR2 is YYEEEE. CDR3 size: 15 residues. Trimming left V 0 bases short and J 4 bases short, with 13 bases between.

The chain is built from TRBV12-3 or TRBV12-4 and TRBJ2-3, with D maybe TRBD1 (8 bases). This CDR3 has 14 amino acids. Trimming pared 6 bases from V and 6 bases from J, leaving 16 bases between. The CDR3, as DNA: TGTGCCAGCAGACCTAACAGGGGGGGGGATACGCAGTATTTT. It specifies CASRPNRGGDTQYF.